This T cell receptor (beta chain) was obtained from a study of OX40 agonist ivuxolimab in advanced cancers. Study details: Dosing consisted of intravenous ivuxolimab at 0.01 to 10 mg/kg every 2 weeks. In three patients, partial responses were observed, one with hepatocellular carcinoma and two with cutaneous melanoma.

With respect to this clone: Its antigen remains unknown.

Sequencing used immunoSEQ multiplex PCR; TCRdb keeps in-frame clones, though not all of them. The sample has approximately 86,000 clones; roughly 93% are singletons. Study-wide points: Undetermined was the antigen specificity of the expanded peripheral T cells.

V gave up 0 bases and J gave up 2 bases, with 8 bases separating them. Germline assignment: CDR1 MNHEY and CDR2 SMNVEV (reference sequence). The CDR3 runs to 15 residues. This TCR came from an adult with an advanced solid tumor such as melanoma, head and neck, liver or kidney cancer. The rearrangement uses TRBV27 and TRBJ2-1; no reliable D call. Specimen: CD4+ or CD8+ T cells sorted from blood, collected in a trial of the OX40 agonist ivuxolimab. The CDR3 spells CASSLSSVTYNEQFF. Here the CDR3 DNA reads TGTGCCAGCAGTTTATCTAGTGTTACCTACAATGAGCAGTTCTTC.